The T cell receptor beta chain described here comes from a study of CD8+CD57+ T cells in acquired aplastic anemia. Genomic DNA templated the TCR beta VDJ and CDR3 profiling. One entry per CDR3 protein, called by TCRdb with MiXCR from the reads. The sample comprises some 64,000 distinct CDR3 sequences, less than 65% of which are singletons, and about 2.5% rests with the top ten. The sample holds many counts of this clonotype. Germline assignment: CDR1 SGHRS and CDR2 YFSETQ. Trimming removed 0 bases at V and 7 bases at J, with 10 bases between. The CDR3 consists of 13 residues. Sequencing was performed on sorted CD4+, CD8+, or CD8+CD57+ T cells (not recorded which) from PBMCs. The receptor was derived from a human donor in good health, serving as a control. The genes are TRBV5-1 and TRBJ1-2, with D possibly TRBD1 on 5 matching bases. The CDR3 coding sequence is TGCGCCAGCAGCTTGGTGACAGTAGGTGGCTACACCTTC. Its translation is CASSLVTVGGYTF.